A single sample gave rise to the 30 T cell receptor beta chains below, sequenced in a study of T-cell reconstitution after alpha-beta-depleted transplantation in children. This sample's TCRbeta library carried unique molecular identifier barcodes. TCRdb re-called the PCR reads with MiXCR, one entry per CDR3 protein. The data hold 300,000 or so distinct CDR3 sequences, with over 20% observed a single time. The sequences come from PBMCs, mostly from graft donor cells, collected 180 days after TCRalphabeta/CD19-depleted stem cell transplant. Receptor source: a male patient aged 10-17 years who had a stem cell transplant for acute lymphoblastic leukemia, so the T cells may come from the graft donor.

This clonotype has a single count. V is TRBV7-9 and J is TRBJ2-2; D is undetermined. This CDR3 comprises 15 residues. V was trimmed by 1 base and J by 1 base, leaving 7 bases between them. Germline V gives CDR1 SEHNR, CDR2 FQNEAQ (reference sequence). CDR3 coding DNA: TGTGCCAGCAGCTTAGTGCCACAGAACACCGGGGAGCTGTTTTTT. It specifies CASSLVPQNTGELFF.

The V gene is TRBV4-1, the J gene TRBJ2-2, with D perhaps TRBD1 (6 bases). Germline CDR1 reads MGHRA; CDR2 reads YSYEKL. The ends were cut back, 0 bases at V and 6 bases at J, with 20 bases in the middle. The CDR3 spans 18 residues. The CDR3 spells CASSQEIRDTFYSGELFF. The CDR3 coding sequence is TGCGCCAGCAGCCAAGAGATTAGGGACACCTTTTACTCCGGGGAGCTGTTTTTT.

This clonotype was recorded a few times. This sequence joins TRBV5-5 and TRBJ2-7; 12 bases match TRBD2. The J segment lost 6 bases and the V segment lost 5 bases, leaving 6 bases of the junction unmatched. The CDR3 spans 14 residues. Germline V gives CDR1 SGHKS, CDR2 YYEKEE (reference sequence). Here the CDR3 reads CASRWTSGTGEQYF. The CDR3 nucleotides read TGTGCCAGCAGGTGGACTAGCGGGACTGGCGAGCAGTACTTC.

In its sample, this clonotype was seen a few times. The chain is built from TRBV5-1 and TRBJ2-2; D remains ambiguous. The germline V and J ends were trimmed by 1 base and 0 bases, with 7 bases remaining between them. The CDR3 consists of 15 residues. Germline lookup yields CDR1 SGHRS and CDR2 YFSETQ. CDR3 sequence (DNA): TGCGCCAGCAGCTTGATAGAGGCGAACACCGGGGAGCTGTTTTTT. Protein product: CASSLIEANTGELFF.

This clonotype was seen more than once but under ten times. CDR3 amino acids: CASSRLGLTNEKLFF. The CDR3 bases are TGTGCCAGCAGCCGTTTGGGCCTAACGAATGAAAAACTGTTTTTT. The J gene is TRBJ1-4, the V gene TRBV13; D unresolved. The CDR3 extends over 15 amino acids. Germline V gene sequence: CDR1 PRHDT, CDR2 FYEKMQ (reference sequence). V was clipped by 5 bases and J by 5 bases, with 15 bases between them. Looking up the rest from reference TRBV13 and TRBJ1-4 gives the full variable domain: AAGVIQSPRHLIKEKRETATLKCYPIPRHDTVYWYQQGPGQDPQFLISFYEKMQSDKGSIPDRFSAQQFSDYHSELNMSSLELGDSALYFCASSRLGLTNEKLFFGSGTQLSVL.

In this sample, this clonotype turned up a few times. The rearrangement links TRBV6-5 to TRBJ2-1; no definite D call. Germline values: CDR1 MNHEY, CDR2 SVGAGI. V was clipped by 0 bases and J by 7 bases, with 7 bases between them. The CDR3 covers 13 residues. The CDR3 nucleotides are TGTGCCAGCAGTTACTCGAGATGGAATGAGCAGTTCTTC. This codes for CASSYSRWNEQFF.

This clonotype was observed a handful of times. The genes are TRBV7-9 and TRBJ2-7; the match to TRBD2 covers 9 bases. The CDR3 covers 13 residues. V lost 4 bases, J lost 6 bases, and 4 bases stayed unmatched. Germline CDR1 SEHNR, CDR2 FQNEAQ (reference sequence). The CDR3 region is CASSSGLASEQYF. The DNA of the CDR3 is TGTGCCAGCAGCTCGGGACTAGCAAGCGAGCAGTACTTC. The full variable domain, in which reference TRBV7-9 and TRBJ2-7 provide the parts outside the CDR3, is DTGVSQNPRHKITKRGQNVTFRCDPISEHNRLYWYRQTLGQGPEFLTYFQNEAQLEKSRLLSDRFSAERPKGSFSTLEIQRTEQGDSAMYLCASSSGLASEQYFGPGTRLTVT.

The rearrangement uses TRBV9 and TRBJ2-3, with D unclear. This CDR3 spans 12 amino acids. Looked up from germline, CDR1 is SGDLS and CDR2 is YYNGEE. The ends were cut back, 0 bases at V and 6 bases at J, with 5 bases in the middle. Here the CDR3 DNA reads TGTGCCAGCAGCGTAGGAGAGGATACGCAGTATTTT. This encodes CASSVGEDTQYF. Together with reference TRBV9 and TRBJ2-3, the CDR3 gives the full variable domain: DSGVTQTPKHLITATGQRVTLRCSPRSGDLSVYWYQQSLDQGLQFLIQYYNGEERAKGNILERFSAQQFPDLHSELNLSSLELGDSALYFCASSVGEDTQYFGPGTRLTVL.

This chain links TRBV5-1 with TRBJ1-2; 8 nucleotides agree with TRBD1. The V and J ends lost 4 bases and 2 bases, in that order; junction bases with no gene match: 4. The CDR3 is made up of 14 amino acids. Per germline, CDR1 SGHRS and CDR2 YFSETQ. The CDR3 sequence: CASSPWTGNYGYTF. CDR3 nucleotides: TGCGCCAGCAGCCCATGGACAGGGAACTATGGCTACACCTTC.

This clonotype was picked up many times. V and J are TRBV12-3 or TRBV12-4 and TRBJ1-6, with a possible D match to TRBD1 (5 bases). V was shortened by 6 bases and J by 9 bases, with 15 bases between the two germline ends. The CDR3 covers 14 residues. The CDR3, as DNA: TGTGCCAGCAGCCGGTGGCAGGGACTTTCACCCCTCCACTTT. Translation gives CASSRWQGLSPLHF.

J is TRBJ2-1 and V is TRBV12-3 or TRBV12-4; D gene uncertain. Trimming cost V 4 bases and J 7 bases, with 11 bases left between them. This CDR3 is built from 13 residues. The CDR3: CASSSTDWNEQFF. As DNA, the CDR3 is TGTGCCAGCAGTTCGACTGACTGGAATGAGCAGTTCTTC.

The V call is TRBV27, the J call TRBJ2-1; TRBD2 matches 11 bases. Germline assignment: CDR1 MNHEY and CDR2 SMNVEV (reference sequence). V gave up 2 bases and J gave up 7 bases; unmatched junction bases: 4. The CDR3 runs 15 residues. The DNA for the CDR3 is TGTGCCAGCAGTTTACAACTAGCGGGAGTGAATGAGCAGTTCTTC. Amino acid sequence: CASSLQLAGVNEQFF.

This clonotype was seen a single time. The V and J genes are TRBV11-1 and TRBJ2-1, with 15 bases identical to TRBD2. Germline assignment: CDR1 SGHAT and CDR2 FQDESV (reference sequence). The trim removed 4 bases at V and 4 bases at J, leaving 17 bases unmatched. There are 21 residues in the CDR3. The CDR3 is CASSSLNVGLAGGLFYNEQFF. CDR3 coding DNA: TGTGCCAGCAGCTCCCTAAATGTGGGACTAGCGGGAGGATTATTTTACAATGAGCAGTTCTTC.

The genes are TRBV7-8 and TRBJ1-2, with D possibly matching TRBD1 (5 bases). CDR1 SGHVS and CDR2 FQNEAQ come from the germline V gene. The CDR3 totals 11 residues. Here the CDR3 reads CERGGIYGYTF. The CDR3 DNA reads as TGTGAAAGGGGAGGAATCTATGGCTACACCTTC.

This clonotype turned up a few times. The chain is built from TRBV5-5 and TRBJ2-7; TRBD1 aligns across 8 bases. The ends lost 6 bases at V and 6 bases at J; junction bases unmatched: 8. The germline gives CDR1 SGHKS, CDR2 YYEKEE (reference sequence). The CDR3 extends over 13 amino acids. DNA for the CDR3: TGTGCCAGCAACCCTTCAACAGGGGGCGAGCAGTACTTC. Encoded protein: CASNPSTGGEQYF.

This clonotype was counted a few times. The chain joins TRBV5-1 to TRBJ2-3; TRBD1 might be the D (5 bases). The V gene lost 4 bases and the J gene lost 5 bases, with 14 bases spanning the gap. The V gene's germline CDR1 is SGHRS and CDR2 YFSETQ. There are 14 residues in the CDR3. The CDR3 spells CASSTEVGVDTQYF. For the CDR3, the DNA is TGCGCCAGCAGCACAGAAGTAGGGGTAGATACGCAGTATTTT. The variable domain in full, with the rest retrieved from reference TRBV5-1 and TRBJ2-3, is KAGVTQTPRYLIKTRGQQVTLSCSPISGHRSVSWYQQTPGQGLQFLFEYFSETQRNKGNFPGRFSGRQFSNSRSEMNVSTLELGDSALYLCASSTEVGVDTQYFGPGTRLTVL.

This clonotype has more than one count but fewer than ten. The chain has TRBV7-8 and TRBJ2-1, with 9 bases fitting TRBD2. Trimming took 5 bases from V and 5 from J; bases not matched to a gene: 4. CDR1 and CDR2 from the germline V gene are SGHVS and FQNEAQ. The CDR3 sequence is 14 residues long. The CDR3 is CASSLSGSHNEQFF. As DNA, the CDR3 is TGTGCCAGCAGCCTTAGCGGGAGCCACAATGAGCAGTTCTTC.

The CDR3 reads CASSYSNGQEFF. For the CDR3, the DNA is TGTGCCAGCAGTTACTCGAACGGACAAGAGTTCTTC. The chain recombines TRBV6-5 with TRBJ2-1; perhaps TRBD1 as D (5 bases). Germline lookup yields CDR1 MNHEY and CDR2 SVGAGI. CDR3 length: 12 residues. V lost 0 bases and J lost 14, with 11 bases in between.

The chain recombines TRBV7-8 with TRBJ2-7; 7 nucleotides agree with TRBD2. CDR1 is SGHVS and CDR2 is FQNEAQ in the germline V gene. This CDR3 contains 17 residues. The trim removed 5 bases at V and 0 bases at J, leaving 13 bases unmatched. The CDR3 sequence is CASSPSRGVFFSYEQYF. As DNA, the CDR3 is TGTGCCAGCAGCCCATCTCGGGGGGTCTTCTTCTCCTACGAGCAGTACTTC.

The genes are TRBV7-6 and TRBJ1-5, with D possibly matching TRBD1 (6 bases). Per germline, CDR1 SGHVS and CDR2 FNYEAQ. V lost 1 base and J 6 bases, leaving 13 bases between the germline ends. The CDR3 totals 15 residues. The DNA for the CDR3 is TGTGCCAGCAGCTTAGACGGGGGCGGGCTTCAGCCCCAGCATTTT. Encoded protein: CASSLDGGGLQPQHF. The full variable domain, completed using reference TRBV7-6 and TRBJ1-5, is GAGVSQSPRYKVTKRGQDVALRCDPISGHVSLYWYRQALGQGPEFLTYFNYEAQQDKSGLPNDRFSAERPEGSISTLTIQRTEQRDSAMYRCASSLDGGGLQPQHFGDGTRLSIL.

CDR3 amino acids: CATSRRHYYEQYF. CDR3 DNA: TGTGCCACCAGTAGACGGCACTACTACGAGCAGTACTTC. V is TRBV15 and J is TRBJ2-7; D gene ambiguous. The V and J ends lost 6 bases and 3 bases respectively, with 12 bases between them. This CDR3 region has 13 residues. Germline-derived CDR1 and CDR2 are LNHNV and YYDKDF (reference sequence). The full variable domain, rest sourced from reference TRBV15 and TRBJ2-7, is DAMVIQNPRYQVTQFGKPVTLSCSQTLNHNVMYWYQQKSSQAPKLLFHYYDKDFNNEADTPDNFQSRRPNTSFCFLDIRSPGLGDTAMYLCATSRRHYYEQYFGPGTRLTVT.

The J gene is TRBJ1-4, the V gene TRBV12-3 or TRBV12-4; D might be TRBD1 (5 bases). V was pared by 6 bases and J by 4 bases, with 12 bases between. This CDR3 is 14 amino acids long. The CDR3, as DNA: TGTGCCAGCAGCCGTTGGGGCGTTAATGAAAAACTGTTTTTT. Residues: CASSRWGVNEKLFF.

In the case of this clonotype: One end of the junction fails to match germline, which may point to a read error. V is TRBV5-1 and J is TRBJ2-7; TRBD1 aligns across 7 bases. Per the germline V gene, CDR1 is SGHRS and CDR2 is YFSETQ. CDR3 size: 14 residues. The CDR3 bases are TGCGCCAGCAGCTTGGTAGGGGGCGACTACGAGCATTACTTC. Protein sequence: CASSLVGGDYEHYF.

The chain links TRBV20-1 to TRBJ2-5, with 7 bases fitting TRBD1. Trimming cost V 0 bases and J 5 bases; bases outside gene matches: 9. Germline assignment: CDR1 DFQATT and CDR2 SNEGSKA (reference sequence). The CDR3 spans 15 residues. The chain's CDR3 is CSARDGDRVRETQYF. The CDR3 DNA reads TGCAGTGCTAGAGATGGTGACAGGGTGAGGGAGACCCAGTACTTC.

This clonotype has a handful of counts. The CDR3 sequence is CASSDSREGGEKLFF. CDR3 coding DNA: TGTGCCAGCAGCGACTCAAGGGAGGGAGGAGAAAAACTGTTTTTT. The gene calls are TRBV7-9 and TRBJ1-4; D gene unclear. The CDR3 spans 15 residues. Trimming stripped 5 bases from V and 8 bases from J, with 18 bases between. CDR1 is SEHNR and CDR2 is FQNEAQ in the germline V gene (reference sequence).

The chain uses TRBV20-1 and TRBJ1-2; D possibly corresponds to TRBD1 (5 bases). The CDR3 has 11 residues. The germline V gene has CDR1 DFQATT and CDR2 SNEGSKA (reference sequence). The V end was cut by 3 bases, the J end by 4 bases, with 6 bases between. The CDR3 DNA follows: TGCAGTGCTAGGCAGGGCTATGGCTACACCTTC. This gives the protein CSARQGYGYTF.

The CDR3 nucleotides read TGTGCCAGCAGCTTAGGCCGAGGACAGGGTGACAATCAGCCCCAGCATTTT. Translation: CASSLGRGQGDNQPQHF. The chain couples TRBV7-6 to TRBJ1-5; 8 bases agree with TRBD1. This CDR3 is built from 17 residues. Germline V gives CDR1 SGHVS, CDR2 FNYEAQ. With 1 base clipped from V and 3 bases from J, the junction kept 8 bases outside the gene matches.

This clonotype was counted a few times. The chain links TRBV25-1 to TRBJ2-2; D possibly corresponds to TRBD2 (5 bases). Trimming removed 6 bases at V and 1 base at J, with 6 bases between. Germline V CDR1 and CDR2: MGHDK, SYGVNS. The CDR3 is 13 residues long. For the CDR3, the DNA is TGTGCCAGCAGCCGGGGGAACACCGGGGAGCTGTTTTTT. Its translation: CASSRGNTGELFF. The full variable domain, in which reference TRBV25-1 and TRBJ2-2 provide the parts outside the CDR3, is EADIYQTPRYLVIGTGKKITLECSQTMGHDKMYWYQQDPGMELHLIHYSYGVNSTEKGDLSSESTVSRIRTEHFPLTLESARPSHTSQYLCASSRGNTGELFFGEGSRLTVL.

A few counts support this clonotype. An end of the junction does not agree with germline; a read error may underlie this. The chain joins TRBV18 to TRBJ2-1; D possibly matches TRBD1 or TRBD2 (5 bases each). Germline V gene lookup returns CDR1 KGHSH and CDR2 LQKENI. There are 16 residues in the CDR3. The CDR3 bases are TGTGCCAGCTCACCGACAAAGGGACCCGCTTACAATGAGAAGTTCTTC. It is translated as CASSPTKGPAYNEKFF.

This clonotype was seen only a few times. The gene calls are TRBV10-3 and TRBJ2-1; either TRBD1 or TRBD2 may fit D (5 bases each). Between the trimmed V and J ends, which lost 4 bases and 2 bases, there was a span of 15 bases. The CDR3 covers 16 residues. In germline, CDR1 is ENHRY, CDR2 SYGVKD. CDR3 in DNA: TGTGCCATCAGTGGCACCGGGACGTCGACCTACAATGAGCAGTTCTTC. Protein product: CAISGTGTSTYNEQFF.